This is a list of T cell receptor beta chains from one sample in a study of memory CD4+ T cells and cytomegalovirus serostatus. Clones were read by immunoSEQ multiplex PCR, and TCRdb kept only the in-frame ones, dropping some. The sample records roughly 60,000 clones, roughly 81% being singletons. Sequencing was performed on memory CD4+ T cells from blood. These receptors all stem from an adult in good health and CMV-seronegative. Each CDR3 is given with its conserved first and last residue. A D gene is named only where the DNA matches it firmly. Clone sizes are given selectively: once, few, many, or a class where the clone is expanded.

d_gene: TRBD1; j_gene: TRBJ2-5; v_gene: TRBV5-1; len: 14; abundance: -; CDR3nt: TGCGCCAGCAGCTTGGCGGACAGGGGTGGGACCCAGTACTTC; CDR3aa: CASSLADRGGTQYF
d_gene: -; j_gene: TRBJ2-7; v_gene: TRBV6-6; len: 13; abundance: -; CDR3nt: TGTGCCAGCAGCCATCGTAGGACCTACGAGCAGTACTTC; CDR3aa: CASSHRRTYEQYF
d_gene: TRBD1; j_gene: TRBJ1-5; v_gene: TRBV2; len: 15; abundance: -; CDR3nt: TGTGCCAGCAGTCTGGACAGGGGCGGGAATCAGCCCCAGCATTTT; CDR3aa: CASSLDRGGNQPQHF
d_gene: -; j_gene: TRBJ2-4; v_gene: TRBV4-3; len: 14; abundance: -; CDR3nt: TGCGCCAGCAGCCAGGAGTTAGCCAAAAACATTCAGTACTTC; CDR3aa: CASSQELAKNIQYF
d_gene: TRBD2; j_gene: TRBJ2-1; v_gene: TRBV5-4; len: 16; abundance: -; CDR3nt: TGTGCCAGCAGCTCTGGCGGCGGGAGGGCCGACAATGAGCAGTTCTTC; CDR3aa: CASSSGGGRADNEQFF
d_gene: -; j_gene: TRBJ2-5; v_gene: TRBV2; len: 11; abundance: once; CDR3nt: TGTGCCAGCAGTCTTCGGGAGACCCAGTACTTC; CDR3aa: CASSLRETQYF
d_gene: -; j_gene: TRBJ1-2; v_gene: TRBV7-9; len: 14; abundance: few; CDR3nt: TGTGCCAGCAGCTTAGAAGGGCGTCGCTATGGCTACACCTTC; CDR3aa: CASSLEGRRYGYTF
d_gene: -; j_gene: TRBJ2-5; v_gene: TRBV30; len: 16; abundance: -; CDR3nt: TGTGCCTGGACCCCTGAGTTCAGGGCCAGCCAAGAGACCCAGTACTTC; CDR3aa: CAWTPEFRASQETQYF
d_gene: TRBD2; j_gene: TRBJ2-7; v_gene: TRBV7-9; len: 15; abundance: -; CDR3nt: TGTGCCAGCACAGCTGTGGGGACTAACTTCTACGAGCAGTACTTC; CDR3aa: CASTAVGTNFYEQYF
d_gene: -; j_gene: TRBJ1-1; v_gene: TRBV11-3; len: 14; abundance: few; CDR3nt: TGTGCCAGCAGCATGGGACGTATGAACACTGAAGCTTTCTTT; CDR3aa: CASSMGRMNTEAFF
d_gene: TRBD1; j_gene: TRBJ2-7; v_gene: TRBV11-2; len: 16; abundance: -; CDR3nt: TGTGCCAGCAGCTTTTCTCAGGGACAGGGTACCTACGAGCAGTACTTC; CDR3aa: CASSFSQGQGTYEQYF
d_gene: TRBD1; j_gene: TRBJ2-5; v_gene: TRBV6-1; len: 15; abundance: -; CDR3nt: TGTGCCAGCAGGACATTCGGACAGGGAGGAGAGACCCAGTACTTC; CDR3aa: CASRTFGQGGETQYF
d_gene: TRBD1; j_gene: TRBJ2-7; v_gene: TRBV6-6; len: 16; abundance: -; CDR3nt: TGTGCCAGCAGTCCCCCCGGGGACAGGGGTCTTAGCGAGCAGTACTTC; CDR3aa: CASSPPGDRGLSEQYF
d_gene: TRBD1; j_gene: TRBJ2-5; v_gene: TRBV18; len: 16; abundance: -; CDR3nt: TGTGCCAGCTCACCGCCCCAAGGGGCAGGGGGAGAGACCCAGTACTTC; CDR3aa: CASSPPQGAGGETQYF
d_gene: -; j_gene: TRBJ2-3; v_gene: TRBV6-4; len: 15; abundance: -; CDR3nt: TGTGCCAGCAGTCTTGGGAAGTGGAGCACAGATACGCAGTATTTT; CDR3aa: CASSLGKWSTDTQYF
d_gene: -; j_gene: TRBJ1-1; v_gene: TRBV19; len: 12; abundance: -; CDR3nt: TGTGCCAGTAGTGCCCGTCGGACTGAAGCTTTCTTT; CDR3aa: CASSARRTEAFF
d_gene: TRBD1; j_gene: TRBJ2-1; v_gene: TRBV27; len: 16; abundance: -; CDR3nt: TGTGCCAGCCGACAGACAGGGGCGATAGTAGCGAGTGAGCAGTTCTTC; CDR3aa: CASRQTGAIVASEQFF
d_gene: -; j_gene: TRBJ2-1; v_gene: TRBV6-4; len: 15; abundance: -; CDR3nt: TGTGCCAGCGGGCCGCAAGGAGCCTCCTACAATGAGCAGTTCTTC; CDR3aa: CASGPQGASYNEQFF
d_gene: TRBD2; j_gene: TRBJ2-7; v_gene: TRBV7-2; len: 15; abundance: -; CDR3nt: TGTGCCAGCACCGCGAGGGTAGCGGGAGTCTACGAGCAGTACTTC; CDR3aa: CASTARVAGVYEQYF
d_gene: TRBD1; j_gene: TRBJ2-7; v_gene: TRBV6-1; len: 14; abundance: -; CDR3nt: TGTGCCAGCAGTAGCGACAGGGGGGCCTACGAGCAGTACTTC; CDR3aa: CASSSDRGAYEQYF
d_gene: -; j_gene: TRBJ2-7; v_gene: TRBV28; len: 13; abundance: -; CDR3nt: TGTGCCAGCAAGGACGTTGACTCCTACGAGCAGTACTTC; CDR3aa: CASKDVDSYEQYF
d_gene: -; j_gene: TRBJ1-2; v_gene: TRBV7-2; len: 11; abundance: -; CDR3nt: TGTGCCAGCTGGGGGAGGTATGGCTACACCTTC; CDR3aa: CASWGRYGYTF
d_gene: TRBD2; j_gene: TRBJ2-2; v_gene: TRBV6-1; len: 13; abundance: -; CDR3nt: TGTGCCGGACACACTAGCGGGAACTTCAAGCTGTTTTTT; CDR3aa: CAGHTSGNFKLFF
d_gene: TRBD2; j_gene: TRBJ2-5; v_gene: TRBV28; len: 14; abundance: -; CDR3nt: TGTGCCAGCAGTTTCGGCGGGAGCGGAAAGACCCAGTACTTC; CDR3aa: CASSFGGSGKTQYF
d_gene: TRBD1; j_gene: TRBJ1-5; v_gene: TRBV10-3; len: 14; abundance: once; CDR3nt: TGTGCCATCAGTTACCAGGGGGGCAATCAGCCCCAGCATTTT; CDR3aa: CAISYQGGNQPQHF
d_gene: TRBD2; j_gene: TRBJ2-2; v_gene: TRBV28; len: 18; abundance: -; CDR3nt: TGTGCCAGCAGTTTTACTAGCGGGAGGGCCATGGGCGCCGGGGAGCTGTTTTTT; CDR3aa: CASSFTSGRAMGAGELFF
d_gene: TRBD1; j_gene: TRBJ2-2; v_gene: TRBV9; len: 16; abundance: -; CDR3nt: TGTGCCAGCAGCGTTGCCAACAGACAGGGCGCCGGGGAGCTGTTTTTT; CDR3aa: CASSVANRQGAGELFF
d_gene: TRBD1; j_gene: TRBJ1-5; v_gene: TRBV28; len: 16; abundance: -; CDR3nt: TGTGCCAGCAGTTCCCGGGACAGGGGAAGAAAACAGCCCCAGCATTTT; CDR3aa: CASSSRDRGRKQPQHF
d_gene: -; j_gene: TRBJ2-1; v_gene: TRBV5-4; len: 15; abundance: -; CDR3nt: TGTGCCAGCAGCGCCGGGACGTCCGGTCACAATGAGCAGTTCTTC; CDR3aa: CASSAGTSGHNEQFF
d_gene: -; j_gene: TRBJ1-6; v_gene: TRBV7-3; len: 16; abundance: -; CDR3nt: TGTGCCAGCAGCTCGCGCTCGAGGCAGGAGAATTCACCCCTCCACTTT; CDR3aa: CASSSRSRQENSPLHF